These 8 T cell receptor beta chains were sequenced from one sample in a study of OX40 agonist ivuxolimab in advanced cancers. Profiling relied on immunoSEQ multiplex PCR, and the TCRdb table lists in-frame clones only, not all of them. The sample lists tens of thousands of clones; just under 75% were seen once. The sample was CD4+ or CD8+ T cells sorted from blood, taken in a trial of the OX40 agonist ivuxolimab. The receptors were sampled from an adult with an advanced solid tumor such as melanoma, head and neck, liver or kidney cancer.

V and J are TRBV5-8 and TRBJ1-3; D is uncertain. The V gene lost 0 bases and the J gene lost 2 bases, with 9 bases spanning the gap. The CDR3 length is 15 residues. From germline, CDR1 is SGHTS and CDR2 YDEGEE. In nucleotides, the CDR3 is TGTGCCAGCAGCTTGGTGTGGAGGGCTGGAAACACCATATATTTT. The encoded protein is CASSLVWRAGNTIYF.

The chain carries TRBV9 and TRBJ2-1; no firm D call. This CDR3 is built from 14 residues. Trimming removed 4 bases from V and 7 bases from J, with 15 bases in between. The germline V gene has CDR1 SGDLS and CDR2 YYNGEE. CDR3 residues: CASSPSGLSNEQFF. CDR3 DNA sequence: TGTGCCAGCAGCCCATCGGGCCTTTCGAATGAGCAGTTCTTC.

This chain uses TRBV7-3 with TRBJ1-4, with a weak D call TRBD1 (6 bases). The CDR3 length is 15 residues. V was clipped by 5 bases and J by 2 bases, with 12 bases between them. Germline V gene sequence: CDR1 SGHTA, CDR2 FQGTGA. CDR3 region: CASSPGVRTNEKLFF. The CDR3 coding sequence is TGTGCCAGCAGCCCAGGGGTGCGGACTAATGAAAAACTGTTTTTT.

The V call is TRBV2, the J call TRBJ2-7; 9 nucleotides line up with TRBD1. V lost 7 bases, J lost 3 bases, and 13 bases stayed unmatched. The CDR3 is made up of 16 amino acids. The germline CDR1 and CDR2 sequences are SNHLY and FYNNEI. Here the CDR3 reads CASKEVTQGAGYEQYF. For the CDR3, the DNA is TGTGCCAGCAAAGAGGTCACACAGGGGGCCGGCTACGAGCAGTACTTC.

The V call is TRBV28, the J call TRBJ1-5; D is possibly TRBD1 (6 bases). Germline values: CDR1 MDHEN, CDR2 SYDVKM. This CDR3 has 14 amino acids. V lost 3 bases to trimming and J lost 3 bases, with 9 bases between them. The CDR3 region has the DNA TGTGCCAGCAGTTTCCGGACAGACAATCAGCCCCAGCATTTT. Amino acids: CASSFRTDNQPQHF.

This clone was counted only a few times. This chain links TRBV5-6 with TRBJ1-5, with a tentative D call TRBD1 (5 bases). Germline CDR1 is SGHDT and CDR2 is YYEEEE. The CDR3 loop spans 16 amino acids. The germline V and J ends were trimmed by 1 base and 5 bases, with 16 bases remaining between them. Written as DNA, the CDR3 is TGTGCCAGCAGCTTGTTCACGGCAGGGATTGATCAGCCCCAGCATTTT. It yields the protein CASSLFTAGIDQPQHF.

In its sample, this clone was seen a few times. The rearrangement joins TRBV7-2 to TRBJ1-1, with unresolved D. Germline lookup yields CDR1 SGHTA and CDR2 FQGNSA. The CDR3 sequence is 15 residues long. V shed 5 bases and J shed 1 base, with 14 bases lying between them. The CDR3 sequence: CASSLRLLRNTEAFF. The CDR3 nucleotides are TGTGCCAGCAGCCTCCGACTGCTTCGGAACACTGAAGCTTTCTTT.

The genes are TRBV6-5 and TRBJ2-1; 10 bases map to TRBD1. The germline V gene encodes CDR1 MNHEY and CDR2 SVGAGI. CDR3 length: 15 amino acids. With 2 bases clipped from V and 5 bases from J, the junction kept 3 bases outside the gene matches. CDR3 DNA: TGTGCCAGCAGTTACGGACAGGGGGAGGACAATGAGCAGTTCTTC. It is translated as CASSYGQGEDNEQFF.